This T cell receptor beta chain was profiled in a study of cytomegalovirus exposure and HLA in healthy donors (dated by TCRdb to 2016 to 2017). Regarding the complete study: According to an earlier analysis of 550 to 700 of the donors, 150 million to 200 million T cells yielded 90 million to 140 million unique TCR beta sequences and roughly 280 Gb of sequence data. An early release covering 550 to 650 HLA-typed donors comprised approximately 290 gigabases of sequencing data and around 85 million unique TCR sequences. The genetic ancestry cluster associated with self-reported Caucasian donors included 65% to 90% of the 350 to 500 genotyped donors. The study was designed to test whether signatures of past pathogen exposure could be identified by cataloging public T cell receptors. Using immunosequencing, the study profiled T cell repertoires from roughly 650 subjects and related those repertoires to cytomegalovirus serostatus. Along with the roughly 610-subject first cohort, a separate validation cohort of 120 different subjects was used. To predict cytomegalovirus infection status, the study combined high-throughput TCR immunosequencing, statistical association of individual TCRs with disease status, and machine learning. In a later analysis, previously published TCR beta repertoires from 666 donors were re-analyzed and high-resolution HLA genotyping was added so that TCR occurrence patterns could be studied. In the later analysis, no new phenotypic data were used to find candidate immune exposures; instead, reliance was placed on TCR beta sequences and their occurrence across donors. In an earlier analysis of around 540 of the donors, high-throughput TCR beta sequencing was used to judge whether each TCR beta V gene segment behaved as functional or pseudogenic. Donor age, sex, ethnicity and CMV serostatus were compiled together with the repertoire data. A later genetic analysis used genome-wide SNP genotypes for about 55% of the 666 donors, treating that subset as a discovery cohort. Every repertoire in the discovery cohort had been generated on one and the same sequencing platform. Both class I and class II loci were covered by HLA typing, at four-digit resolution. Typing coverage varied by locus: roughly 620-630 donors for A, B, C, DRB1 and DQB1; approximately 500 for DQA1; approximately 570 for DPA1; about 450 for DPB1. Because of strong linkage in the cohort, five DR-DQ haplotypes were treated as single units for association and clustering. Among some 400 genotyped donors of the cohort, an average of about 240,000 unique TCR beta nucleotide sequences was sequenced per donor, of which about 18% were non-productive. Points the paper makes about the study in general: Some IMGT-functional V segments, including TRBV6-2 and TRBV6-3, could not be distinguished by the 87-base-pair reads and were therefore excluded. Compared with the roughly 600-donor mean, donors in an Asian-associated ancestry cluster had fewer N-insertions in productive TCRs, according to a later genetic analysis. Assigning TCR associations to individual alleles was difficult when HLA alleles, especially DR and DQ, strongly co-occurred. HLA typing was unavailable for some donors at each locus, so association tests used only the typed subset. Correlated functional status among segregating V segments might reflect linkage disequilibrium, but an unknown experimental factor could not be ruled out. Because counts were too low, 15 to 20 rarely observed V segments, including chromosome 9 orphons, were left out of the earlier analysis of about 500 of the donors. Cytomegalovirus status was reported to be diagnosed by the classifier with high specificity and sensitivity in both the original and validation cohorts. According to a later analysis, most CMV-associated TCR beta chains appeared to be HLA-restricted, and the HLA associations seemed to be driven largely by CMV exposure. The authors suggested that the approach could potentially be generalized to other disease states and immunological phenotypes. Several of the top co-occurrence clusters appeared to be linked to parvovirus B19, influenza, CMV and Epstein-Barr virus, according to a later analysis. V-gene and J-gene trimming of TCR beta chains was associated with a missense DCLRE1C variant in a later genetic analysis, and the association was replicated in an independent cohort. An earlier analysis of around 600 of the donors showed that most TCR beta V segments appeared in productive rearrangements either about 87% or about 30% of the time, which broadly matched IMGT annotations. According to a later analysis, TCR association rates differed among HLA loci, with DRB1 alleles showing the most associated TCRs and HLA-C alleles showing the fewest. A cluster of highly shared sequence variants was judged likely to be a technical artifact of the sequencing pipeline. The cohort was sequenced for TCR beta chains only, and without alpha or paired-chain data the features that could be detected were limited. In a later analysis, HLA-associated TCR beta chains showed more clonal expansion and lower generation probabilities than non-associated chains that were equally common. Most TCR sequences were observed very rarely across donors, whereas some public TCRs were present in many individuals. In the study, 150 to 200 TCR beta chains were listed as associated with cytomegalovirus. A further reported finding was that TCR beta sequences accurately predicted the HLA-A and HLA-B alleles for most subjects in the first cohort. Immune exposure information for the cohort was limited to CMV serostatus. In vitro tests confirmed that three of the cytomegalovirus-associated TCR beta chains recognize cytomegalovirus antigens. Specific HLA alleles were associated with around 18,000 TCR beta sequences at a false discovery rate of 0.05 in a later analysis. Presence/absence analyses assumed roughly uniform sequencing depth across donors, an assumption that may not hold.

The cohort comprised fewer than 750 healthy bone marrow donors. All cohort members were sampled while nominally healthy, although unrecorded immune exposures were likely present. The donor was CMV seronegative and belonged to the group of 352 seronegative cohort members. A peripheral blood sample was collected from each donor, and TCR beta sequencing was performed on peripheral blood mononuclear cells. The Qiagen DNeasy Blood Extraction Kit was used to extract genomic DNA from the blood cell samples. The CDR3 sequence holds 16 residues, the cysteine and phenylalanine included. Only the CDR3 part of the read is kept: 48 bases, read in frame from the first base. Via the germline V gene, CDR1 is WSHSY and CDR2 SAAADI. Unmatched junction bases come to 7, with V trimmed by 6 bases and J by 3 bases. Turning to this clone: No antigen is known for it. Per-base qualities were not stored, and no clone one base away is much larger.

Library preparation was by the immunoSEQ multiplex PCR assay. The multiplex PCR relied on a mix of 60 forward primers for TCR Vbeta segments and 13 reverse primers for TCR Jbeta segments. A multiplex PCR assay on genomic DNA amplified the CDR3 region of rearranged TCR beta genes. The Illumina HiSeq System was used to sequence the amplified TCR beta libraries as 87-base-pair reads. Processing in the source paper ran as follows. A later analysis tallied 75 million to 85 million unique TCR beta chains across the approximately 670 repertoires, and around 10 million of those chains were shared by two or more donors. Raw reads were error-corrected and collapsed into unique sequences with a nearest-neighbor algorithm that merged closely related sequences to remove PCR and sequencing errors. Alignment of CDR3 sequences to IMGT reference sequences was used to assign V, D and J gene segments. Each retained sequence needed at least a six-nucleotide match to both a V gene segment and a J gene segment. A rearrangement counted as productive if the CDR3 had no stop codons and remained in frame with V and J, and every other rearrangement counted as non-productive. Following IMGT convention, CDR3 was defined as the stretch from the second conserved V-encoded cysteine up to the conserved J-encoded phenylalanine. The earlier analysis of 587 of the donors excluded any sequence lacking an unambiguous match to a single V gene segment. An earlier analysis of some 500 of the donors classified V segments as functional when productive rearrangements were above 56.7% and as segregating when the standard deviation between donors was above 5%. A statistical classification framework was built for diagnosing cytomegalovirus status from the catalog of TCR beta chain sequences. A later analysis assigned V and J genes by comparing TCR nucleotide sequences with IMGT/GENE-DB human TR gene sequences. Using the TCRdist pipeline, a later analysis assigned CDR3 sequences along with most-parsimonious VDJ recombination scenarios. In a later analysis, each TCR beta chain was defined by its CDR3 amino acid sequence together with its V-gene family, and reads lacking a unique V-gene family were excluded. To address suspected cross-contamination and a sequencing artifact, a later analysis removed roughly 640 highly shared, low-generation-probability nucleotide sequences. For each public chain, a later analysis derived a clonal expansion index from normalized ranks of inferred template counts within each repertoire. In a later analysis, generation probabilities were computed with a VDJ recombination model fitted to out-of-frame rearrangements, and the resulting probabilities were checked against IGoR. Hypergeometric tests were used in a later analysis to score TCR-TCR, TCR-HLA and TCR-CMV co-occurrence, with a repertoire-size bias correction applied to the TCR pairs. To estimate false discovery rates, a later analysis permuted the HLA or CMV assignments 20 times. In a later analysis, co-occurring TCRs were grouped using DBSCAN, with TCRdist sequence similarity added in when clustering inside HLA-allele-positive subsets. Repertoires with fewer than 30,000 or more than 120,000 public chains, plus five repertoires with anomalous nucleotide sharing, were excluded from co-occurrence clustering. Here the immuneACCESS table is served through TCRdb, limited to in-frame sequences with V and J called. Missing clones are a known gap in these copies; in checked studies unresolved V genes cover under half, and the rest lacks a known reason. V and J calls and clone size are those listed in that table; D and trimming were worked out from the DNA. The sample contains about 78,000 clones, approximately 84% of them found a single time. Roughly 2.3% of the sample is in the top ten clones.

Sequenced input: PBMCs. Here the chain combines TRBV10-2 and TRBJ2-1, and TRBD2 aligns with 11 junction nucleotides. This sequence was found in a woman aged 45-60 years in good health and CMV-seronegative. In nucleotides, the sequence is TGCGCCAGCAGATCCGGGACTAGCGGTCTCTACAATGAGCAGTTCTTC. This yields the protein CASRSGTSGLYNEQFF.